This T cell receptor (beta chain) was retrieved from a study of shared clonotypes between healthy human individuals. Overall study: The study used three CD4 naive, three CD4 memory, two CD8 naive and one CD8 memory plate per donor.

This clone was observed once. Antigen unknown. Investigators divided CD4+ cells into CD45RA+ naive and CD45RA-negative memory subsets. Whole-study findings and limits: A few donors showed sharing of about 4.6% of naive CD4 clonotypes. Non-shared clonotypes were found to have lower generation probabilities than the clonotypes that were shared by all four of the sorted-subset donors.

Measured with immunoSEQ multiplex PCR; TCRdb has only the in-frame clones, and not every one. The sample lists around 1,000,000 clones, 70% to 80% occurring once. The CDR3 spans 15 residues. CDR1 is SEHNR and CDR2 is FQNEAQ in the germline V gene (reference sequence). Trimming removed 6 bases from V and 4 bases from J; junction bases left unmatched: 9. This clonotype was obtained from a man between 18 and 29 years old in good health. Some clones in this sample may be carry-over from other donors' samples. The rearrangement joins TRBV7-9 to TRBJ1-3, with 7 bases that match TRBD1. Specimen: memory CD4+ T cells from PBMCs. The subset denotes: CD45RA-negative fraction. The CDR3 DNA is TGTGCCAGCAGATCATTACAGGGGCCCGGAAACACCATATATTTT. It yields the protein CASRSLQGPGNTIYF.